What follows are 32 T cell receptor beta chains derived from one specimen sequenced in a study of PD-1 blockade in classical Hodgkin lymphoma. In every patient, relapse followed autologous stem cell transplantation, while exposure to brentuximab vedotin differed. Using immunoSEQ multiplex PCR, the repertoire was profiled, and TCRdb retains in-frame clones only, with some absent. The sample shows some 60,000 clones, 85% to 90% of them seen only once. Specimen: peripheral blood mononuclear cells (PBMCs), collected at baseline. The receptors here all came from a human donor with classical Hodgkin lymphoma.

For this clone: Germline is not matched at one junction end, which may reflect a read error. The J gene is TRBJ2-2, the V gene TRBV7-9; 10 bases agree with TRBD2. The CDR3 is made up of 15 amino acids. Germline-derived CDR1 and CDR2 are SEHNR and FQNEAQ (reference sequence). CDR3 nucleotide sequence: TGTGCCAGCAGCCTAGCGGGGGCCGACACCGGGGAGCTGTTTTTT. Its translation: CASSLAGADTGELFF.

The rearrangement joins TRBV13 to TRBJ2-1; weak D call: TRBD1 (5 bases). Trimming removed 4 bases from V and 3 bases from J, with 19 bases in between. Germline V CDR1 and CDR2: PRHDT, FYEKMQ (reference sequence). This CDR3 contains 17 residues. The CDR3 nucleotides are TGTGCCAGCAGCTCCTCCAGGGCCCCCAAAAGCTACAATGAGCAGTTCTTC. Encoded protein: CASSSSRAPKSYNEQFF.

This clone was detected only once. The chain uses TRBV7-9 and TRBJ2-7, with 8 bases that match TRBD1. There are 16 residues in the CDR3. Germline CDR1 and CDR2: SEHNR and FQNEAQ (reference sequence). V shed 5 bases, J shed 3 bases, and the junction held 12 bases outside the gene matches. The CDR3 reads CASSPGFGQGYYEQYF. As DNA, the CDR3 is TGTGCCAGCAGCCCCGGTTTTGGACAGGGCTACTACGAGCAGTACTTC.

V is TRBV7-9 and J is TRBJ1-2; D remains ambiguous. Germline CDR1 is SEHNR and CDR2 is FQNEAQ (reference sequence). There are 8 residues in the CDR3. V lost 7 bases to trimming and J lost 7 bases, with 1 base between them. The CDR3 loop is CASTGYTF. The CDR3 DNA sequence: TGTGCCAGCACTGGCTACACCTTC.

The CDR3 here is CATSRDIRGPLNNEQFF. The CDR3 bases are TGTGCCACCAGCAGAGACATCCGGGGGCCGCTGAACAATGAGCAGTTCTTC. V gene TRBV15 combines with J gene TRBJ2-1; perhaps D is TRBD1 or TRBD2 (6 bases each). Trimming shortened V by 0 bases and J by 5 bases, and 17 bases separated the two germline ends. There are 17 residues in the CDR3. CDR1 and CDR2 from the germline V gene are LNHNV and YYDKDF (reference sequence).

The gene calls are TRBV30 and TRBJ1-2, with TRBD1 identical over 8 bases. The germline V gene encodes CDR1 GTSNPN and CDR2 SVGIG (reference sequence). Unmatched junction bases numbered 10, after V lost 2 bases and J lost 2 bases. This CDR3 contains 16 residues. The CDR3 spells CAWSFPPGQVNYGYTF. CDR3 nucleotide sequence: TGTGCCTGGAGTTTCCCTCCGGGACAGGTAAACTATGGCTACACCTTC.

V and J are TRBV15 and TRBJ1-1; D might be TRBD1 (5 bases). The CDR3 length is 18 residues. Deletions cut 0 bases from V and 4 bases from J, with 21 bases between. Germline loops: CDR1 LNHNV, CDR2 YYDKDF (reference sequence). This CDR3 reads CATSRDPTLQELPTEAFF. Here the CDR3 DNA reads TGTGCCACCAGCAGAGATCCCACCCTACAGGAACTCCCCACTGAAGCTTTCTTT.

V usage is TRBV19 and J usage is TRBJ1-1; D is undetermined. This CDR3 spans 14 amino acids. CDR1 and CDR2 (germline): LNHDA, SQIVND (reference sequence). V gave up 3 bases and J gave up 0 bases, with 8 bases separating them. The CDR3 protein is CASSMWQLNTEAFF. In nucleotides, the CDR3 is TGTGCCAGTAGTATGTGGCAGCTGAACACTGAAGCTTTCTTT.

The rearrangement links TRBV18 to TRBJ2-7; the D gene is possibly TRBD1 (6 bases). V lost 3 bases and J lost 2, with 11 bases in between. The CDR3 has 14 residues. Germline V CDR1 and CDR2: KGHSH, LQKENI. The CDR3 sequence: CASSPQTGAYEQYF. In nucleotides, the CDR3 is TGTGCCAGCTCACCCCAGACAGGCGCCTACGAGCAGTACTTC.

This chain connects TRBV19 to TRBJ2-1, with D possibly being TRBD1 or TRBD2 (5 bases each). The germline V and J ends were trimmed by 7 bases and 3 bases, with 16 bases remaining between them. This CDR3 has 15 amino acids. Germline CDR1 reads LNHDA; CDR2 reads SQIVND (reference sequence). CDR3 DNA: TGTGCCAGTACTATGGGGCTAGCCCGCTACAATGAGCAGTTCTTC. Its protein is CASTMGLARYNEQFF.

This clone was observed a single time. V usage is TRBV19 and J usage is TRBJ2-7, with 8 bases matching TRBD1. CDR3 length equals 13 residues. Looked up from germline, CDR1 is LNHDA and CDR2 is SQIVND (reference sequence). V shed 8 bases, J shed 6 bases, and the junction held 9 bases outside the gene matches. The CDR3 nucleotides read TGTGCCAGTTCCGGGACAGGTACCCGCGAGCAGTACTTC. Amino acid sequence: CASSGTGTREQYF.

The chain joins TRBV18 to TRBJ2-7; D is perhaps TRBD1 or TRBD2 (6 bases each). The CDR3 loop spans 13 amino acids. Germline CDR1 KGHSH, CDR2 LQKENI. Trimming took off 1 base at V and 7 bases at J, with 11 bases between the two ends. The CDR3 coding sequence is TGTGCCAGCTCACCACAGGGGGGAAGGGAGCAGTACTTC. Protein sequence: CASSPQGGREQYF.

The chain joins TRBV2 to TRBJ2-3; 7 nucleotides align to TRBD1. Germline loops: CDR1 SNHLY, CDR2 FYNNEI. CDR3 size: 14 residues. Germline trimming cut 6 bases from V and 1 base from J; bases unmatched to any gene: 4. Written as DNA, the CDR3 is TGTGCCAGCAGGCAGGGGACAGGCACAGATACGCAGTATTTT. As protein: CASRQGTGTDTQYF.

The V call is TRBV4-1, the J call TRBJ2-7; tentatively, D is TRBD2 (6 bases). This CDR3 comprises 18 residues. CDR1 MGHRA and CDR2 YSYEKL come from the germline V gene. Trimming left V 2 bases short and J 1 base short, with 21 bases between. The CDR3 DNA follows: TGCGCCAGCAGCCAAACCCTTGGGGGGAGCGACCTTTCCTACGAGCAGTACTTC. Translating gives CASSQTLGGSDLSYEQYF.

V and J are TRBV2 and TRBJ1-2; 9 nucleotides align to TRBD1. The J segment lost 7 bases and the V segment lost 7 bases, leaving 13 bases of the junction unmatched. The CDR3 covers 15 residues. The germline gives CDR1 SNHLY, CDR2 FYNNEI. The CDR3 DNA reads as TGTGCCAGCAACGAACCCGGGACAGGGCGACCTGGCTACACCTTC. Protein: CASNEPGTGRPGYTF.

The V and J genes are TRBV4-2 and TRBJ1-6, with D uncertain. V dropped 4 bases and J dropped 9 bases, with 10 bases sitting between them. The germline gives CDR1 LGHNA, CDR2 YNFKEQ. The CDR3 loop spans 13 amino acids. This CDR3 is CASSPILGSPLHF. In nucleotides, the CDR3 is TGTGCCAGCAGCCCTATCCTCGGTTCACCCCTCCACTTT.

In its sample, this clone was seen once. V and J are TRBV6-1 and TRBJ1-2, with D uncertain. The CDR3 covers 15 residues. Trimming stripped 2 bases from V and 4 bases from J, with 14 bases between. Per germline, CDR1 MNHNS and CDR2 SASEGT. The CDR3 is CASSESSGFRYGYTF. DNA of the CDR3: TGTGCCAGCAGTGAATCCTCGGGGTTTCGCTATGGCTACACCTTC.

The chain employs TRBV10-2 and TRBJ2-7, with D perhaps matching TRBD1 (6 bases). The CDR3 consists of 14 residues. Germline V CDR1 and CDR2: WSHSY, SAAADI. The V gene lost 6 bases and the J gene lost 3 bases, with 15 bases spanning the gap. This CDR3 is CASRTAGGGYEQYF. Here the CDR3 DNA reads TGCGCCAGCAGAACCGCTGGGGGCGGCTACGAGCAGTACTTC.

V and J are TRBV7-9 and TRBJ2-1; D is possibly TRBD2 (6 bases). Per the germline V gene, CDR1 is SEHNR and CDR2 is FQNEAQ (reference sequence). The CDR3 is 13 residues long. Trimming cost V 5 bases and J 9 bases, with 14 bases left between them. This CDR3 is CASSPTGGFEQFF. CDR3 DNA: TGTGCCAGCAGCCCCACCGGGGGATTTGAGCAGTTCTTC.

The genes are TRBV4-1 and TRBJ1-1; D remains unclear. CDR1 and CDR2 (germline): MGHRA, YSYEKL. Trimming removed 8 bases from V and 11 bases from J, with 24 bases in between. The length of the CDR3 is 14 residues. The CDR3 region is CASALEPAGDRAFF. The CDR3 DNA sequence: TGCGCCAGCGCACTTGAACCAGCCGGCGATAGGGCTTTCTTT.

V is TRBV7-2 and J is TRBJ2-7, with unresolved D. The germline CDR1 and CDR2 sequences are SGHTA and FQGNSA. This CDR3 is built from 13 residues. Trimming took 0 bases from V and 3 from J, leaving 6 bases between them. The CDR3 DNA is TGTGCCAGCAGCTTAGCGCTTTACTACGAGCAGTACTTC. Translating gives CASSLALYYEQYF.

This chain connects TRBV6-6 to TRBJ2-5, with a tentative D call TRBD1 (6 bases). Germline CDR1 reads MNHNY; CDR2 reads SVGAGI (reference sequence). The V gene lost 10 bases and the J gene lost 4 bases, with 22 bases spanning the gap. The CDR3 runs 15 residues. CDR3 loop: CATQNHRAKAETQYF. For the CDR3, the DNA is TGTGCCACCCAAAACCACAGGGCTAAAGCAGAGACCCAGTACTTC.

This clone is deemed large. This rearrangement joins TRBV15 to TRBJ1-5; a possible D gene is TRBD1 (6 bases). The length of the CDR3 is 13 residues. V lost 9 bases and J lost 8, with 17 bases in between. Germline CDR1 is LNHNV and CDR2 is YYDKDF (reference sequence). The DNA of the CDR3 is TGTGCCACTGCAAGTATAGCAGGGGAGCCCCAGCATTTT. This gives the protein CATASIAGEPQHF.

The chain joins TRBV16 to TRBJ2-5, with D unresolved. V was clipped by 4 bases and J by 1 base, with 10 bases between them. CDR1 is KGHSY and CDR2 is FQNENV in the germline V gene. This CDR3 has 14 amino acids. In DNA form, the CDR3 reads TGTGCCAGCAGCCCCTTCCCCTCCCAAGAGACCCAGTACTTC. It yields the protein CASSPFPSQETQYF.

This clone was detected once. V usage is TRBV7-8 and J usage is TRBJ1-4; tentative D call: TRBD1 (6 bases). V shed 9 bases and J shed 2 bases, with 10 bases lying between them. Germline CDR1 is SGHVS and CDR2 is FQNEAQ. The CDR3 runs 13 residues. This CDR3 reads CASQGITNEKLFF. In nucleotides, the CDR3 is TGTGCCAGTCAGGGGATCACTAATGAAAAACTGTTTTTT.

This chain uses TRBV13 with TRBJ1-6; no clear D gene. Trimming took off 0 bases at V and 13 bases at J, with 13 bases between the two ends. Per the germline V gene, CDR1 is PRHDT and CDR2 is FYEKMQ (reference sequence). This CDR3 contains 14 residues. CDR3 region: CASSLGRSVSPLHF. The DNA for the CDR3 is TGTGCCAGCAGCTTAGGACGATCGGTTTCCCCCCTCCACTTT.

The chain recombines TRBV5-4 with TRBJ2-7, with 7 nucleotides matching TRBD1. V shed 0 bases and J 1 base; nucleotides not matched to a gene: 4. Germline V CDR1 and CDR2: SGHNT, YYREEE (reference sequence). The CDR3 extends over 15 amino acids. CDR3: CASSLAGTASYEQYF. The CDR3 DNA follows: TGTGCCAGCAGCTTGGCTGGGACAGCTTCCTACGAGCAGTACTTC.

The V call is TRBV2, the J call TRBJ2-5; tentatively, D is TRBD1 (6 bases). Between the trimmed V and J ends, which lost 9 bases and 2 bases, there was a span of 19 bases. This CDR3 has 15 amino acids. Germline loops: CDR1 SNHLY, CDR2 FYNNEI. The CDR3 sequence: CASTYTGNLQETQYF. The CDR3 DNA is TGTGCCAGTACTTACACAGGGAACTTACAAGAGACCCAGTACTTC.

The chain carries TRBV19 and TRBJ1-1; no definite D call. Germline CDR1 and CDR2: LNHDA and SQIVND (reference sequence). The CDR3 is made up of 11 amino acids. V was clipped by 9 bases and J by 9 bases, with 14 bases between them. CDR3 protein: CASRGLSKAFF. DNA for the CDR3: TGTGCCAGCCGCGGACTGTCCAAAGCTTTCTTT. Complete variable domain (other parts from reference TRBV19 and TRBJ1-1): DGGITQSPKYLFRKEGQNVTLSCEQNLNHDAMYWYRQDPGQGLRLIYYSQIVNDFQKGDIAEGYSVSREKKESFPLTVTSAQKNPTAFYLCASRGLSKAFFGQGTRLTVV.

V gene TRBV5-1 combines with J gene TRBJ1-2; D is unresolved. This CDR3 contains 13 residues. CDR1 and CDR2 (germline): SGHRS, YFSETQ. Trimming removed 4 bases at V and 5 bases at J, with 12 bases between. The DNA for the CDR3 is TGCGCCAGCAGCCTGGACGGAGCGTATGGCTACACCTTC. This encodes CASSLDGAYGYTF.

The V and J genes are TRBV9 and TRBJ2-2; D is unclear. Germline V CDR1 and CDR2: SGDLS, YYNGEE. The ends were cut back, 3 bases at V and 1 base at J, with 10 bases in the middle. The CDR3 contains 15 residues. Written as DNA, the CDR3 is TGTGCCAGCAGCGCGGCTAGTGGGAACACCGGGGAGCTGTTTTTT. Translation: CASSAASGNTGELFF.

V is TRBV18 and J is TRBJ1-4; 7 nucleotides line up with TRBD1. This CDR3 is 16 amino acids long. The germline V gene has CDR1 KGHSH and CDR2 LQKENI. The ends lost 3 bases at V and 4 bases at J; junction bases unmatched: 8. CDR3 protein: CASSPDRIGVNEKLFF. The CDR3 nucleotides are TGTGCCAGCTCACCGGACAGGATTGGCGTTAATGAAAAACTGTTTTTT.